These T cell receptor beta chains were read from a single sample in a study of cytomegalovirus exposure and HLA in healthy donors. Sequenced by immunoSEQ multiplex PCR; TCRdb stores in-frame clones only, minus some. Of about 88,000 clones listed, roughly 79% are singletons. Sequences were obtained from PBMCs. The receptors stem from a woman aged 40 to 55 in good health and CMV-seronegative. Both conserved end residues are part of each CDR3.

TRBV7-9	TRBJ2-5	17	CASSLVFRGPRGETQYF
TRBV5-6	TRBJ1-6	15	CASSLGGTATSPLHF
TRBV28	TRBJ1-5	12	CASSPTVQPQHF
TRBV11-1	TRBJ2-5	16	CASSNRDRGLGETQYF
TRBV10-1	TRBJ1-5	16	CARGKGYREGNQPQHF
TRBV11-3	TRBJ2-3	16	CASSLDWRPSTDTQYF
TRBV30	TRBJ1-2	12	CAWSVSDYGYTF
TRBV5-6	TRBJ1-4	14	CASSSRTGGEKLFF
TRBV5-1	TRBJ2-5	16	CASSLVVAGGGETQYF
TRBV6-1	TRBJ2-7	14	CASRGQVKNYEQYF
TRBV18	TRBJ2-3	16	CASSPSTAPSTDTQYF
TRBV4-3	TRBJ1-1	15	CASSQPDRGPTEAFF
TRBV28	TRBJ1-6	16	CASTDRGRSSSSPLHF
TRBV25-1	TRBJ1-2	11	CASSEAYGYTF
TRBV7-8	TRBJ2-7	15	CASSPSGGLNYEQYF
TRBV19	TRBJ1-1	13	CASSISVGQEAFF
TRBV6-1	TRBJ1-5	15	CASSDYRGGDQPQHF
TRBV7-9	TRBJ1-1	14	CASSLERLSAEAFF
TRBV7-9	TRBJ2-5	16	CASSPPLRLEQETQYF
TRBV7-9	TRBJ1-2	16	CASSSAVTVRSYGYTF
TRBV25-1	TRBJ2-3	14	CASSPLGAPDTQYF
TRBV7-9	TRBJ2-2	16	CASSLGPGTGAGELFF
TRBV2	TRBJ2-4	14	CASNTDREQNIQYF
TRBV6-5	TRBJ2-3	11	CASEGGDTQYF
TRBV6-6	TRBJ1-2	13	CASSGGQPYGYTF
TRBV7-3	TRBJ1-1	13	CASSPGSNTEAFF
TRBV18	TRBJ2-3	16	CASSQGLARSGDTQYF